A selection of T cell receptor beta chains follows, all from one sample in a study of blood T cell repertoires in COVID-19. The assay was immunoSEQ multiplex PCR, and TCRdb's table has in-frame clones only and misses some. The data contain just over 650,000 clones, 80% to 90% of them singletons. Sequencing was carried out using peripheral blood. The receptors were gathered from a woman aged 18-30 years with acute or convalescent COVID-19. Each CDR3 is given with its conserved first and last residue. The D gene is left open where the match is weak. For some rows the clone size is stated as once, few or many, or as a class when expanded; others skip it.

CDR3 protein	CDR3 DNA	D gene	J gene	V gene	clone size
CASTMTDRGYGYTF	TGTGCCAGTACCATGACGGACAGAGGCTATGGCTACACCTTC	-	TRBJ1-2	TRBV19	-
CASSPVGLGLMNTEAFF	TGTGCCAGCTCACCGGTGGGCTTGGGGCTTATGAACACTGAAGCTTTCTTT	-	TRBJ1-1	TRBV18	-
CASSQDSAGTEAFF	TGTGCCAGCTCCCAGGACAGTGCCGGCACTGAAGCTTTCTTT	-	TRBJ1-1	TRBV18	-
CASSVLLDSASTDTQYF	TGTGCCAGCAGCGTCCTGCTGGACAGCGCTAGCACAGATACGCAGTATTTT	-	TRBJ2-3	TRBV7-9	-
CASSRDRGSQPQHF	TGTGCCAGTAGTAGGGACAGGGGGAGTCAGCCCCAGCATTTT	TRBD1	TRBJ1-5	TRBV19	-
CASSPDRVSTDTQYF	TGTGCCAGCTCACCCGACAGGGTTAGCACAGATACGCAGTATTTT	TRBD1	TRBJ2-3	TRBV18	-
CASSSPGVGLVEKLFF	TGTGCCAGCAGTTCCCCCGGGGTAGGACTGGTTGAAAAACTGTTTTTT	-	TRBJ1-4	TRBV28	few
CASSPTRPGQVNYGYTF	TGTGCCAGCAGCCCAACCCGCCCGGGACAGGTTAACTATGGCTACACCTTC	TRBD1	TRBJ1-2	TRBV7-6	-
CASSEDSGEVAYEQYF	TGTGCCAGCAGTGAAGACAGCGGGGAGGTCGCCTACGAGCAGTACTTC	TRBD2	TRBJ2-7	TRBV25-1	-
CASSQGVGAHTGELFF	TGCGCCAGCAGCCAAGGGGTGGGGGCTCACACCGGGGAGCTGTTTTTT	-	TRBJ2-2	TRBV4-3	-
CASSPGIAGRNTEAFF	TGTGCCAGCAGCCCAGGGATCGCAGGGCGGAACACTGAAGCTTTCTTT	-	TRBJ1-1	TRBV7-2	-
CATSQNTDTQYF	TGTGCCACCAGCCAAAACACAGATACGCAGTATTTT	-	TRBJ2-3	TRBV15	-
CASSFNRQGADTEAFF	TGTGCCAGCAGCTTCAACCGTCAGGGGGCGGACACTGAAGCTTTCTTT	TRBD1	TRBJ1-1	TRBV11-2	-
CASSQDRFGGGRETQYF	TGTGCCAGCAGCCAAGATCGATTCGGGGGGGGACGAGAGACCCAGTACTTC	TRBD2	TRBJ2-5	TRBV4-2	-
CASRGVGQGKNSPLHF	TGTGCCAGCCGGGGGGTGGGACAGGGAAAAAATTCACCCCTCCACTTT	TRBD1	TRBJ1-6	TRBV2	-
CASSLGGQGQETQYF	TGCGCCAGCAGCTTGGGGGGACAGGGCCAAGAGACCCAGTACTTC	TRBD1	TRBJ2-5	TRBV5-1	once
CASSTTVSSGNTIYF	TGTGCCAGCAGTACCACAGTCAGCTCTGGAAACACCATATATTTT	-	TRBJ1-3	TRBV6-5	-
CASSQFSAGELFF	TGTGCCAGCAGCCAATTTAGCGCCGGGGAGCTGTTTTTT	-	TRBJ2-2	TRBV14	-
CASSEGVFRPGGPRTYEQYF	TGTGCCAGCAGTGAAGGCGTGTTCCGACCGGGGGGGCCCAGGACCTACGAGCAGTACTTC	TRBD2	TRBJ2-7	TRBV2	-
CASSPINVLDSSNQPQHF	TGTGCCAGCTCACCAATTAACGTCCTCGACAGCAGCAATCAGCCCCAGCATTTT	-	TRBJ1-5	TRBV18	few
CASSQVMGGELIYEQYF	TGTGCCAGCAGCCAAGTTATGGGCGGGGAGCTAATATACGAGCAGTACTTC	-	TRBJ2-7	TRBV4-2	once
CASSEGDNTGELFF	TGTGCCAGCAGTGAAGGAGATAACACCGGGGAGCTGTTTTTT	-	TRBJ2-2	TRBV6-4	-
CASSPNPQGLFSPLHF	TGTGCCAGCAGTCCGAATCCACAGGGTTTATTTTCACCCCTCCACTTT	-	TRBJ1-6	TRBV27	-
CASRTDSTYGYTF	TGTGCCAGCCGAACGGACAGCACCTATGGCTACACCTTC	-	TRBJ1-2	TRBV19	-
CASSPTNSDRTDTQYF	TGTGCCAGCAGCCCCACCAACTCCGATCGCACAGATACGCAGTATTTT	-	TRBJ2-3	TRBV3-1/TRBV3-2	once
CASSLKWGGYNEQFF	TGCGCCAGCAGCTTGAAGTGGGGGGGCTACAATGAGCAGTTCTTC	TRBD2	TRBJ2-1	TRBV5-1	-
CASSPGVDYGYTF	TGTGCCAGCAGCCCCGGGGTCGATTATGGCTACACCTTC	-	TRBJ1-2	TRBV12-3/TRBV12-4	once
CSVEPEDNYGYTF	TGCAGCGTTGAACCTGAGGATAACTATGGCTACACCTTC	-	TRBJ1-2	TRBV29-1	-
CAISLQGDGTEAFF	TGTGCCATCAGCCTACAGGGGGATGGCACTGAAGCTTTCTTT	TRBD1	TRBJ1-1	TRBV10-3	-
CATSRDLEYSNQPQHF	TGTGCCACCAGCAGAGATCTGGAGTATAGCAATCAGCCCCAGCATTTT	-	TRBJ1-5	TRBV15	-
CSAVGQGGKKLFF	TGCAGCGCCGTCGGACAGGGTGGGAAAAAACTGTTTTTT	TRBD1	TRBJ1-4	TRBV29-1	-
CASSEAGGMNSPLHF	TGTGCCAGCAGTGAGGCAGGGGGCATGAATTCACCCCTCCACTTT	TRBD1	TRBJ1-6	TRBV6-1	-
CASRGWRGAAGNTIYF	TGTGCCAGCAGGGGTTGGCGGGGGGCGGCTGGAAACACCATATATTTT	-	TRBJ1-3	TRBV25-1	-
CASSFRGRVQAFF	TGTGCCAGCAGTTTCAGGGGGCGGGTACAAGCTTTCTTT	TRBD1	TRBJ1-1	TRBV12-3/TRBV12-4	-
CASSLHSGNTIYF	TGTGCCAGCAGTTTACACTCTGGAAACACCATATATTTT	-	TRBJ1-3	TRBV12-3/TRBV12-4	-
CASRGGGAYEKLFF	TGTGCCAGCAGAGGGGGGGGCGCGTATGAAAAACTGTTTTTT	-	TRBJ1-4	TRBV6-5	-
CASSSDRVGNQPQHF	TGTGCCAGCAGCTCGGACAGGGTGGGGAATCAGCCCCAGCATTTT	TRBD1	TRBJ1-5	TRBV5-5	-
CASMGDTFYGYTF	TGTGCCAGCATGGGGGACACATTCTATGGCTACACCTTC	-	TRBJ1-2	TRBV6-5	-
CASSLTSGGASNEQFF	TGTGCCAGCAGCTTAACGAGCGGGGGGGCCTCCAATGAGCAGTTCTTC	TRBD2	TRBJ2-1	TRBV7-6	-
CASSFFSLRSTDTQYF	TGTGCCAGCAGTTTCTTTTCCCTCAGAAGCACAGATACGCAGTATTTT	-	TRBJ2-3	TRBV28	-
CASSLSKLPGLYEQYF	TGTGCCAGCAGTTTATCCAAACTTCCAGGGCTTTACGAGCAGTACTTC	-	TRBJ2-7	TRBV27	-
CASSVGGGPRAEAFF	TGTGCCAGCAGCGTAGGGGGAGGGCCTCGCGCTGAAGCTTTCTTT	-	TRBJ1-1	TRBV9	once
CASEGVLTSLGYGYTF	TGTGCCAGCGAAGGGGTCCTGACAAGCCTGGGGTATGGCTACACCTTC	-	TRBJ1-2	TRBV2	-
CASSFAGRYTEAFF	TGTGCCAGCAGCTTCGCGGGCAGGTACACTGAAGCTTTCTTT	-	TRBJ1-1	TRBV7-2	-
CASGQREGPGANVLTF	TGTGCTAGTGGCCAACGGGAGGGTCCTGGGGCCAACGTCCTGACTTTC	TRBD2	TRBJ2-6	TRBV12-5	-
CAISSGGKYEQYF	TGTGCCATCAGTTCGGGTGGCAAGTACGAGCAGTACTTC	-	TRBJ2-7	TRBV10-3	-
CASSLASTGELFF	TGTGCCAGCAGCTTGGCCTCCACCGGGGAGCTGTTTTTT	-	TRBJ2-2	TRBV5-6	few
CASSYSPQGYEQYF	TGTGCCAGCAGTTACTCTCCACAGGGCTACGAGCAGTACTTC	-	TRBJ2-7	TRBV6-6	-